These 22 T cell receptor beta chains were all obtained from the same sample, sequenced in a study of HIV-infected patients and healthy controls. TCRdb analysed the 5' RACE reads with MiXCR anew, one entry per CDR3 protein. The repertoire includes about 64,000 distinct CDR3 sequences, 15% to 20% of them detected once, and 1.1% to 1.5% sits in the top ten. What was sequenced was CD4+ T cells from blood. These receptors came from a human donor in good health.

The V gene is TRBV5-6, the J gene TRBJ2-3; 7 bases are shared with TRBD1. The CDR3 has 15 residues. V shed 3 bases, J shed 4 bases, and the junction held 8 bases outside the gene matches. From germline, CDR1 is SGHDT and CDR2 YYEEEE. The CDR3 bases are TGTGCCAGCAGCTACGTCGGGACAGCAGCAGATACGCAGTATTTT. Translation: CASSYVGTAADTQYF.

The J gene is TRBJ2-7, the V gene TRBV29-1; 11 bases agree with TRBD2. Germline V gives CDR1 SQVTM, CDR2 ANQGSEA. V dropped 1 base and J dropped 6; count of bases not matched to a gene: 5. CDR3 size: 14 residues. Here the CDR3 reads CSVEGRLAGGEQYF. The CDR3 nucleotides read TGCAGCGTTGAAGGTAGGCTAGCGGGAGGCGAGCAGTACTTC.

This chain links TRBV20-1 with TRBJ1-2, with TRBD1 identical over 7 bases. V shed 4 bases and J 4 bases; nucleotides not matched to a gene: 3. This CDR3 region has 12 residues. Germline CDR1 DFQATT, CDR2 SNEGSKA (reference sequence). In DNA, the CDR3 is TGCAGTGCTACTGACAGGGTCTATGGCTACACCTTC. Translating it yields CSATDRVYGYTF.

This clonotype was detected only a few times. V gene TRBV9 combines with J gene TRBJ1-1; D is undetermined. V was shortened by 2 bases and J by 9 bases, with 8 bases between the two germline ends. CDR1 is SGDLS and CDR2 is YYNGEE in the germline V gene. There are 11 residues in the CDR3. CDR3 residues: CASSVGSKAFF. The CDR3, as DNA: TGTGCCAGCAGCGTTGGGAGCAAAGCTTTCTTT. Using reference TRBV9 and TRBJ1-1 for the parts outside the CDR3, the full variable domain is DSGVTQTPKHLITATGQRVTLRCSPRSGDLSVYWYQQSLDQGLQFLIQYYNGEERAKGNILERFSAQQFPDLHSELNLSSLELGDSALYFCASSVGSKAFFGQGTRLTVV.

This clonotype was detected only a few times. This rearrangement joins TRBV6-5 to TRBJ1-5, with 7 bases aligning to TRBD1. CDR3 length: 15 residues. The J segment lost 6 bases and the V segment lost 10 bases, leaving 15 bases of the junction unmatched. Germline CDR1 is MNHEY and CDR2 is SVGAGI. In nucleotides, the CDR3 is TGTGCCACCGCACCTGGTGACAGGGTCGGTCAGCCCCAGCATTTT. Translating it yields CATAPGDRVGQPQHF.

The V gene is TRBV18, the J gene TRBJ1-1; 7 positions agree with TRBD1. Germline V CDR1 and CDR2: KGHSH, LQKENI. CDR3 length equals 16 residues. J lost 1 base, V lost 1 base, and 6 bases had no gene match. CDR3 coding DNA: TGTGCCAGCTCACCACTAGACAGGGCGGCGAACACTGAAGCTTTCTTT. It specifies CASSPLDRAANTEAFF. Based on the CDR3 plus reference TRBV18 and TRBJ1-1, the full variable domain is NAGVMQNPRHLVRRRGQEARLRCSPMKGHSHVYWYRQLPEEGLKFMVYLQKENIIDESGMPKERFSAEFPKEGPSILRIQQVVRGDSAAYFCASSPLDRAANTEAFFGQGTRLTVV.

The sample holds a few counts of this clonotype. J is TRBJ1-1 and V is TRBV19; TRBD1 might be the D (5 bases). This CDR3 spans 16 amino acids. The V and J ends lost 0 bases and 1 base respectively, with 12 bases between them. Germline CDR1 is LNHDA and CDR2 is SQIVND (reference sequence). The CDR3: CASSIETGRPNTEAFF. The DNA for the CDR3 is TGTGCCAGTAGTATAGAAACGGGACGGCCGAACACTGAAGCTTTCTTT.

In this sample, this clonotype turned up a few times. The chain combines TRBV12-3 or TRBV12-4 with TRBJ2-2; 13 bases align to TRBD2. This CDR3 region has 16 residues. J gave up 7 bases and V 5 bases, and 7 bases lay outside the gene matches. The CDR3 region has the DNA TGTGCCAGCAGTGTCGGACTAGCGGGAGTAGGCGGGGAGCTGTTTTTT. Its translation: CASSVGLAGVGGELFF.

This clonotype was seen at least ten times. This chain connects TRBV7-8 to TRBJ1-3; D not certain. The CDR3 loop spans 15 amino acids. Germline V gives CDR1 SGHVS, CDR2 FQNEAQ. Trimming removed 1 base from V and 3 bases from J, with 10 bases in between. CDR3 sequence (DNA): TGTGCCAGCAGCTTAGTGACTGCTGGTGGAAACACCATATATTTT. It encodes CASSLVTAGGNTIYF.

The chain couples TRBV4-1 to TRBJ2-5; TRBD1 matches at 9 bases. J was trimmed by 4 bases and V by 1 base; bases with no gene match: 7. Germline CDR1 is MGHRA and CDR2 is YSYEKL. The CDR3 covers 16 residues. For the CDR3, the DNA is TGCGCCAGCAGCCAAGTCCCGGGACAGGGACGAGAGACCCAGTACTTC. This encodes CASSQVPGQGRETQYF.

The sample holds many counts of this clonotype. The chain has TRBV3-1 and TRBJ2-2, with D possibly TRBD2 on 6 matching bases. This CDR3 has 13 residues. CDR1 and CDR2 from the germline V gene are LGHDT and YNNKEL (reference sequence). V shed 1 base and J shed 6 bases, with 6 bases lying between them. CDR3 in amino acids: CASSQASAGELFF. Written as DNA, the CDR3 is TGTGCCAGCAGCCAAGCTAGCGCCGGGGAGCTGTTTTTT.

This clonotype came up many times. The chain links TRBV6-5 to TRBJ1-1; D is possibly TRBD1 (5 bases). Germline CDR1 and CDR2: MNHEY and SVGAGI. V was trimmed by 6 bases and J by 4 bases, leaving 21 bases between them. The CDR3 runs 16 residues. The CDR3 region has the DNA TGTGCCAGCAGAGGAGAGTTTGGGGACTTGGGCACTGAAGCTTTCTTT. Residues: CASRGEFGDLGTEAFF.

The chain uses TRBV3-1 and TRBJ2-1, with 12 bases lining up with TRBD2. J gave up 6 bases and V 3 bases, and 12 bases lay outside the gene matches. This CDR3 is built from 18 residues. Germline V gene lookup returns CDR1 LGHDT and CDR2 YNNKEL (reference sequence). The DNA for the CDR3 is TGTGCCAGCAGCCAGGCGCTAGCGGGAGGGCCGTACACCAATGAGCAGTTCTTC. This gives the protein CASSQALAGGPYTNEQFF.

This clonotype was found many times. The V gene is TRBV18, the J gene TRBJ2-7; TRBD1 agrees at 9 bases. The CDR3 extends over 16 amino acids. The V and J ends lost 4 bases and 6 bases, in that order; junction bases with no gene match: 13. The V gene's germline CDR1 is KGHSH and CDR2 LQKENI. CDR3 bases: TGTGCCAGCTCACGAAATCCTTCCGGGACAGGGAGCGAGCAGTACTTC. It specifies CASSRNPSGTGSEQYF.

This clonotype has ten or more counts. The chain recombines TRBV4-1 with TRBJ1-6, with D maybe TRBD1 (6 bases). Germline loops: CDR1 MGHRA, CDR2 YSYEKL. The CDR3 runs 15 residues. V was pared by 9 bases and J by 7 bases, with 19 bases between. CDR3 nucleotides: TGCGCCAGTCGCGGTCAGGGGCCGTTGAATTCACCCCTCCACTTT. The encoded protein is CASRGQGPLNSPLHF.

J is TRBJ2-2 and V is TRBV7-8; D not certain. Per the germline V gene, CDR1 is SGHVS and CDR2 is FQNEAQ. This CDR3 is 15 amino acids long. V lost 4 bases, J lost 4 bases, and 13 bases lay in between. CDR3 coding DNA: TGTGCCAGCAGCTACCCTACGACGGGCACCGGGGAGCTGTTTTTT. This translates into CASSYPTTGTGELFF. The full variable domain, rest sourced from reference TRBV7-8 and TRBJ2-2, is GAGVSQSPRYKVAKRGQDVALRCDPISGHVSLFWYQQALGQGPEFLTYFQNEAQLDKSGLPSDRFFAERPEGSVSTLKIQRTQQEDSAVYLCASSYPTTGTGELFFGEGSRLTVL.

This chain connects TRBV3-1 to TRBJ1-6; D remains unclear. This CDR3 region has 15 residues. Germline V CDR1 and CDR2: LGHDT, YNNKEL (reference sequence). V was clipped by 4 bases and J by 9 bases, with 16 bases between them. The CDR3 is CASSLSGRNSSPLHF. Here the CDR3 DNA reads TGTGCCAGCAGCCTCAGCGGTCGGAATAGTTCACCCCTCCACTTT.

V usage is TRBV18 and J usage is TRBJ1-1, with D perhaps TRBD1 (6 bases). The CDR3 contains 16 residues. Trimming took 3 bases from V and 5 from J, leaving 19 bases between them. Germline V gene data show CDR1 as KGHSH and CDR2 as LQKENI. CDR3 in DNA: TGTGCCAGCTCACCCTCATTATTACAGGGTTCTACTGAAGCTTTCTTT. Encoded protein: CASSPSLLQGSTEAFF. Full variable domain (rest looked up from reference TRBV18 and TRBJ1-1): NAGVMQNPRHLVRRRGQEARLRCSPMKGHSHVYWYRQLPEEGLKFMVYLQKENIIDESGMPKERFSAEFPKEGPSILRIQQVVRGDSAAYFCASSPSLLQGSTEAFFGQGTRLTVV.

The chain has TRBV19 and TRBJ2-7, with D maybe TRBD2 (5 bases). Germline V CDR1 and CDR2: LNHDA, SQIVND (reference sequence). Deletions cut 3 bases from V and 2 bases from J, with 8 bases between. The CDR3 is 13 amino acids. CDR3 residues: CASSIRGTYEQYF. The DNA of the CDR3 is TGTGCCAGTAGTATCCGGGGTACCTACGAGCAGTACTTC.

Points on this clonotype: Sequence at one end of the junction differs from germline and may be a read error. V gene TRBV6-5 combines with J gene TRBJ2-7; D is unresolved. The CDR3 has 13 amino acids. Germline loops: CDR1 MNHEY, CDR2 SVGAGI. The CDR3 spells CASSPPGSYVQYF. As DNA, the CDR3 is TGTGCCAGCAGTCCTCCGGGCTCCTACGTGCAGTACTTC.

This chain uses TRBV9 with TRBJ1-5, with D unresolved. This CDR3 has 14 amino acids. Germline V CDR1 and CDR2: SGDLS, YYNGEE. Trimming took off 4 bases at V and 4 bases at J, with 12 bases between the two ends. The CDR3 sequence is CASSPGGINQPQHF. Written as DNA, the CDR3 is TGTGCCAGCAGCCCCGGAGGCATAAATCAGCCCCAGCATTTT.

This clonotype was found many times. V gene TRBV3-1 combines with J gene TRBJ2-7; D uncertain. The CDR3 extends over 13 amino acids. Germline V gene lookup returns CDR1 LGHDT and CDR2 YNNKEL (reference sequence). Trimming removed 4 bases from V and 7 bases from J, with 14 bases in between. CDR3 in DNA: TGTGCCAGCAGCCCGCGTCCTGCTCGGGAGCAGTACTTC. Its protein product is CASSPRPAREQYF.